Below, one T cell receptor beta chain is given with its context. Its specificity is unknown. This sample stems from a study of Ad26.COV2.S vaccination and SARS-CoV-2 variants. Study-level background: Doses of Ad26.COV2.S were injected into muscle once or twice, 56 days apart. Overall study results and limits: From the TCR breadth and depth analyses, total T cell responses may have been underestimated. After vaccination, substantial breadth of spike-specific CD8+ and CD4+ responses was reported. It was found that vaccine and placebo recipients had similar non-spike TCR breadth.

Treatment in this sample: around 19 received Ad26.COV2.S at low or high dose, single or two shots; 5 received placebo; per-sample allocation not given. Vaccine and placebo recipients were sampled on day 63 after the first injection. The germline CDR1 and CDR2 sequences are KGHDR and SFDVKD. J lost 4 bases, V lost 9 bases, and 16 bases had no gene match. This CDR3 is 16 amino acids long. Sequencing was performed with immunoSEQ multiplex PCR; in TCRdb, only in-frame clones are kept and a portion is missing. The sample contains 440,000 or so clones, roughly nine tenths of which appear only once. V gene TRBV24-1 combines with J gene TRBJ2-7; TRBD1 matches at 8 bases. The TCR was taken from a person aged 18-60 years who received the Ad26.COV2.S COVID-19 vaccine or a placebo. Material: peripheral blood, obtained in a trial of Ad26.COV2.S vaccine versus placebo. The CDR3 here is CATGSRDPGQEYEQYF. CDR3 DNA sequence: TGTGCCACCGGCTCTCGGGACCCGGGACAGGAATACGAGCAGTACTTC.